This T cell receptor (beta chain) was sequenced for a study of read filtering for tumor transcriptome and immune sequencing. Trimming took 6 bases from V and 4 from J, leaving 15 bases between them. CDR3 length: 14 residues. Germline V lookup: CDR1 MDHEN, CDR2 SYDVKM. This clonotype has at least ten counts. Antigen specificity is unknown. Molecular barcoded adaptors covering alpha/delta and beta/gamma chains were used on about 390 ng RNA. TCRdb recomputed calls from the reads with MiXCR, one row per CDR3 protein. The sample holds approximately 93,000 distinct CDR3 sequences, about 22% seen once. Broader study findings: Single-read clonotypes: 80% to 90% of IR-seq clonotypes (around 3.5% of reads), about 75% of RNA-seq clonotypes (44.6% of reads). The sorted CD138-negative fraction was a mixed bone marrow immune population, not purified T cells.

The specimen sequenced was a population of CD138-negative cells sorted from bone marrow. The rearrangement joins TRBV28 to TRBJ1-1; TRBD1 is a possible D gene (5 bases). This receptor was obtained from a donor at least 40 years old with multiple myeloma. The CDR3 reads CASRLWGVSTEAFF. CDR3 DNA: TGTGCCAGCAGGCTCTGGGGCGTGAGCACTGAAGCTTTCTTT.